The source of this T cell receptor (beta chain) is a study of blood T cell repertoires in COVID-19. The CDR3 consists of 13 residues. V shed 6 bases and J shed 0 bases, with 6 bases lying between them. Germline V lookup: CDR1 LNHNV, CDR2 YYDKDF (reference sequence). Method: immunoSEQ multiplex PCR; TCRdb's copy keeps in-frame clones and lacks some. Among fewer than 200,000 clones listed, approximately 85% were seen once. This TCR was recovered from a woman between 18 and 29 years old who had recovered from COVID-19. Sequencing was done on a sample of PBMCs or T cells enriched from blood (not recorded which). V usage is TRBV15 and J usage is TRBJ1-5; no firm D call. CDR3 sequence (DNA): TGTGCCACCAGGACTTATAGCAATCAGCCCCAGCATTTT. Its protein product is CATRTYSNQPQHF.